This paragraph covers one TCR beta chain sequence. Its antigen is unknown. The data originate from a study of post-analysis software for immune sequencing data. Study-wide results and limits: Samples sharing a preparation batch grouped tightly together when assessed by F measure. Compared with controls, patients had more of roughly five TRBV segments, including TRBV5-6, TRBV5-1 and TRBV20-1. Normalized Chao1 diversity in multiple sclerosis patients fell significantly below that of controls.

The CDR3 loop spans 16 amino acids. V lost 3 bases and J 1 base, leaving 14 bases between the germline ends. Looked up from germline, CDR1 is SGHRS and CDR2 is YFSETQ. Included in the TCR beta cDNA libraries were unique molecular identifiers. Yield was roughly 500,000 cDNA molecules from about 1 to 10 million T cells. TCRdb processed the PCR reads anew with MiXCR; each CDR3 protein has one entry. The sample has approximately 730,000 distinct CDR3 sequences, 25% to 30% seen once; the top ten hold 0.56%. The V and J genes are TRBV5-1 and TRBJ1-5, with TRBD1 as a possible D gene (5 bases). The sequence came from a girl between 5 and 17 years old with multiple sclerosis. Sequenced sample: blood. CDR3 residues: CASSSGPTESNQPQHF. In nucleotides, the CDR3 is TGCGCCAGCAGCTCGGGACCCACGGAGAGCAATCAGCCCCAGCATTTT.